Below are 23 T cell receptor beta chains sequenced from a single sample in a study of tissue T cells after allogeneic stem cell transplantation. Sequencing was performed with immunoSEQ multiplex PCR; in TCRdb, only in-frame clones are kept and a portion is missing. The sample lists about 48,000 clones, 65% to 80% seen once, with roughly 0.7% in the top ten. Sequencing was performed on sorted cells pooled from one or two spleens. Every receptor here comes from a pool of C57BL/6 mice in good health.

This clone is a singleton in its sample. The gene symbols are mouse symbols. The read terminates 1 residue ahead of where the CDR3 ends, so the germline J gene completes it. J is TRBJ1-4 and V is TRBV13-3; 9 bases map to TRBD1. The V gene end was trimmed by 7 bases and the J gene end by 5 bases; junction bases not matched to a gene: 3. Germline CDR1 is NNHDY and CDR2 is SYVADS. The CDR3 has 13 residues. The sequenced part of the CDR3 DNA is TGTGCCAGCGGAGGGACAGGGAACGAAAGATTATTT. This encodes CASGGTGNERLF. From start to end, the CDR3 is CASGGTGNERLFF.

Comment on this clone: Mouse germline and gene names are used. The read falls 1 residue short of the CDR3 end, and the missing part is taken from the germline J gene. The chain employs TRBV13-2 and TRBJ2-1, with 9 bases lining up with TRBD2. V lost 5 bases and J lost 1; bases outside the gene matches: 1. Germline V gene sequence: CDR1 NNHNN, CDR2 SYGAGS (reference sequence). The length of the CDR3 is 14 residues. The CDR3 loop reads CASGLGGNYAEQFF. The CDR3 DNA, read in part, is TGTGCCAGCGGGCTGGGGGGGAACTATGCTGAGCAGTTC.

Turning to this clone: Gene names refer to mouse genes. The observed sequence ends 1 residue before the CDR3 terminus, with the missing tail filled in from the germline J gene. The chain has TRBV2 and TRBJ1-2; 10 bases line up with TRBD1. The CDR3 loop spans 15 amino acids. After removal of 3 bases from V and 4 bases from J, the junction contained 5 bases not matched to a gene. Germline CDR1 is LGHNA and CDR2 is YSYQKL. The sequenced part of the CDR3 DNA is TGTGCCAGCAGCCAGCCGGGACAGGGGAGCTCCGACTACACC. Residues: CASSQPGQGSSDYT. From start to end, the CDR3 is CASSQPGQGSSDYTF.

In regard to this clone: These gene names are mouse names. The read falls 1 residue short of the CDR3 end, and the missing part is taken from the germline J gene. The gene calls are TRBV13-2 and TRBJ2-5; 8 positions match TRBD1. Germline lookup yields CDR1 NNHNN and CDR2 SYGAGS (reference sequence). The J segment lost 1 base and the V segment lost 5 bases, leaving 0 bases of the junction unmatched. This CDR3 is built from 13 residues. CDR3 sequence reads: CASGTGDQDTQYF. The covered CDR3 bases are TGTGCCAGCGGGACAGGGGACCAAGACACCCAGTAC.

Points on this clone: Gene names are the mouse ones. The CDR3 goes on 1 residue after the read ends, and that part is filled in from the germline J gene. The V and J genes are TRBV5 and TRBJ2-2, with 11 bases that match TRBD2. Germline V gene data show CDR1 as LGHNA and CDR2 as YNLKQL (reference sequence). Trimming removed 4 bases from V and 5 bases from J; junction bases left unmatched: 3. The length of the CDR3 is 15 residues. Partial CDR3 DNA: TGTGCCAGCAGCCGAAGGGACTGGGGGACCGGGCAGCTCTAC. Its translation is CASSRRDWGTGQLY. The entire CDR3 protein reads CASSRRDWGTGQLYF.

In regard to this clone: The genes are named according to mouse. The read terminates 1 residue before the CDR3 end, so the remaining end is supplied by the germline J gene. The rearrangement joins TRBV2 to TRBJ1-1; TRBD1 is a possible D gene (5 bases). The CDR3 has 13 amino acids. The ends were cut back, 3 bases at V and 3 bases at J, with 8 bases in the middle. Looked up from germline, CDR1 is LGHNA and CDR2 is YSYQKL. CDR3: CASSQGGDTEVFF. CDR3 DNA (partial): TGTGCCAGCAGCCAGGGGGGAGACACAGAAGTCTTC. The complete variable domain, with remaining parts taken from reference TRBV2 and TRBJ1-1, reads DPKIIQKPKYLVAVTGSEKILICEQYLGHNAMYWYRQSAKKPLEFMFSYSYQKLMDNQTASSRFQPQSSKKNHLDLQITALKPDDSATYFCASSQGGDTEVFFGKGTRLTVV.

As regards this clone: Gene and germline names: mouse. With the read ending 1 residue before the CDR3 end, the germline J gene is used to fill in that end. The rearrangement uses TRBV29 and TRBJ1-1; tentatively, D is TRBD1 (6 bases). This CDR3 is 14 amino acids long. Germline assignment: CDR1 MSHET and CDR2 SYDVDS. V was pared by 5 bases and J by 0 bases, with 10 bases between. CDR3 protein: CASSVNRANTEVFF. The DNA read from the CDR3 is TGTGCTAGCAGTGTCAACAGGGCAAACACAGAAGTCTTC.

In the case of this clone: Gene labels here are mouse ones. Coverage ceases 1 residue before the CDR3 finishes, and the germline J gene fills in the end. This chain connects TRBV3 to TRBJ1-3, with D possibly matching TRBD1 (5 bases). Germline CDR1 and CDR2: SNHLY and FYNGKV (reference sequence). The CDR3 length is 12 residues. The covered CDR3 bases are TGTGCGGGGGGGAATTCTGGAAATACGCTCTAT. This encodes CAGGNSGNTLY. The whole CDR3 sequence is CAGGNSGNTLYF.

Comments on this clone: The genes are named according to mouse. The CDR3 DNA, read in part, is TGTGCCAGCGGTGGAGGGGGAGTCTTC. It yields the protein CASGGGGVF. In full, the CDR3 is CASGGGGVFF. V gene TRBV13-2 combines with J gene TRBJ1-1, with TRBD1 as a possible D gene (6 bases). The CDR3 end lies 1 residue beyond the end of the read and is filled in from the germline J gene. Germline-derived CDR1 and CDR2 are NNHNN and SYGAGS (reference sequence). Between the trimmed V and J ends, which lost 3 bases and 10 bases, there was a span of 7 bases. The CDR3 is 10 amino acids.

About this clone: The genes are named according to mouse. From the germline J gene comes the end of the CDR3, since the read stops 1 residue before it. The chain has TRBV3 and TRBJ2-1, with TRBD1 identical over 9 bases. CDR3 length: 15 residues. The trim removed 3 bases at V and 2 bases at J, leaving 2 bases unmatched. Germline V gene data show CDR1 as SNHLY and CDR2 as FYNGKV (reference sequence). The CDR3 spells CASSFTGGDYAEQFF. The covered CDR3 bases are TGTGCCAGCAGCTTCACAGGGGGCGACTATGCTGAGCAGTTC.

A remark on this clone: Here the gene names and germline are mouse. The CDR3 is cut off 1 residue early in the read; its end comes from the germline J gene. The V and J genes are TRBV31 and TRBJ2-7, with 10 bases fitting TRBD2. The CDR3 spans 15 residues. Germline values: CDR1 GKSSPN, CDR2 SITVG. After removal of 0 bases from V and 3 bases from J, the junction contained 5 bases not matched to a gene. The sequenced part of the CDR3 DNA is TGTGCCTGGAGTCTAACCGGGACTGGGGTCTATGAACAGTAC. Translating gives CAWSLTGTGVYEQY. The whole CDR3 reads CAWSLTGTGVYEQYF.

Regarding this clone: Genes and germline come from the mouse. The read terminates 1 residue before the CDR3 end, so the remaining end is supplied by the germline J gene. The chain combines TRBV29 with TRBJ2-2, with 9 nucleotides matching TRBD2. The germline gives CDR1 MSHET, CDR2 SYDVDS. CDR3 length: 15 amino acids. J was trimmed by 0 bases and V by 7 bases; bases with no gene match: 3. Partial CDR3 DNA: TGTGCTAGCAAGTGGGGGGGCTCAAACACCGGGCAGCTCTAC. As protein: CASKWGGSNTGQLY. The full CDR3 is CASKWGGSNTGQLYF.

A note on this clone: These gene names are mouse names. The DNA ends 1 residue before the CDR3 does, and the rest of the CDR3 is filled in from the germline J gene. The rearrangement links TRBV12-1 to TRBJ1-4; tentatively, D is TRBD1 (5 bases). The CDR3 loop spans 15 amino acids. CDR1 and CDR2 from the germline V gene are SGHSN and HYEKVE. Trimming shortened V by 2 bases and J by 0 bases, and 9 bases separated the two germline ends. The CDR3 loop is CASSRQTFSNERLFF. CDR3 DNA, as far as it was read: TGTGCCAGCTCTCGACAGACCTTTTCCAACGAAAGATTATTT.

To note about this clone: These gene names are mouse names. Read sequence stops 1 residue before the CDR3 end, and the germline J gene provides the missing end. The V gene is TRBV19, the J gene TRBJ2-1; 7 bases line up with TRBD2. The CDR3 is made up of 15 amino acids. Germline CDR1 is FNHDT and CDR2 is SITEND (reference sequence). The V and J ends lost 2 bases and 0 bases, in that order; junction bases with no gene match: 2. CDR3 bases read: TGTGCCAGCAGTATTCGGGGGGGTAACTATGCTGAGCAGTTC. The encoded protein is CASSIRGGNYAEQF. The complete CDR3 reads CASSIRGGNYAEQFF.

Regarding this clone: Gene labels here are mouse ones. The read gets to within 1 residue of the CDR3 end, and the germline J gene fills in the rest. The V call is TRBV16, the J call TRBJ2-5; D possibly matches TRBD1 or TRBD2 (5 bases each). Trimming took off 6 bases at V and 6 bases at J, with 10 bases between the two ends. CDR3 length: 12 residues. The germline V gene encodes CDR1 SGHSA and CDR2 FRNQAP. The covered CDR3 bases are TGTGCAAGCAGGGGGCGCAGGGACACCCAGTAC. This codes for CASRGRRDTQY. The full CDR3 protein reads CASRGRRDTQYF.

Concerning this clone: Germline and genes: mouse. Read sequence stops 1 residue before the CDR3 end, and the germline J gene provides the missing end. The V and J genes are TRBV1 and TRBJ1-6; no reliable D call. TRBJ1-6 counts as an open reading frame of uncertain function. V was pared by 4 bases and J by 0 bases, with 4 bases between. The CDR3 runs to 14 residues. Germline V lookup: CDR1 NSQYPW, CDR2 LRSPGD (reference sequence). The CDR3 sequence is CTCSVNSYNSPLYF. The DNA read from the CDR3 is TGCACCTGCAGTGTCAATTCCTATAATTCGCCCCTCTAC.

Comments on this clone: The genes and germline here are from mouse. The read finishes 1 residue shy of the CDR3 end, and the germline J gene is used to complete it. The chain links TRBV13-2 to TRBJ1-4, with D unresolved. The germline gives CDR1 NNHNN, CDR2 SYGAGS (reference sequence). There are 14 residues in the CDR3. Trimming removed 0 bases at V and 0 bases at J, with 3 bases between. Partial CDR3 DNA: TGTGCCAGCGGTGATGGGGTTTCCAACGAAAGATTATTT. Translated: CASGDGVSNERLF. In full, the CDR3 is CASGDGVSNERLFF.

This clone showed up just a few times. All gene names here are mouse names. With the read ending 1 residue before the CDR3 end, the germline J gene is used to fill in that end. Other DNA sequences within the sample encode an identical CDR3. The chain has TRBV13-2 and TRBJ2-7; 11 nucleotides agree with TRBD2. The germline gives CDR1 NNHNN, CDR2 SYGAGS (reference sequence). This CDR3 has 14 amino acids. After removal of 1 base from V and 4 bases from J, the junction contained 1 base not matched to a gene. CDR3 amino acids: CASGDRLGGYEQYF. The part of the CDR3 DNA that was read is TGTGCCAGCGGTGATAGACTGGGGGGGTATGAACAGTAC.

With regard to this clone: Genes and germline are mouse. The read terminates 1 residue ahead of where the CDR3 ends, so the germline J gene completes it. The chain couples TRBV5 to TRBJ2-5; 10 bases are a match to TRBD1. Unmatched junction bases numbered 4, after V lost 1 base and J lost 6 bases. Germline V gene data show CDR1 as LGHNA and CDR2 as YNLKQL (reference sequence). The CDR3 contains 15 residues. CDR3 in amino acids: CASSQGGQGRDTQYF. The sequenced CDR3 bases are TGTGCCAGCAGCCAAGGGGGACAGGGGAGGGACACCCAGTAC.

Details on this clone: Gene names and germline match the mouse. Read data end 1 residue before the CDR3 end; the end is taken from the germline J gene. The chain employs TRBV4 and TRBJ2-7; D is unclear. The V gene lost 5 bases and the J gene lost 0 bases, with 2 bases spanning the gap. Per the germline V gene, CDR1 is LGHDT and CDR2 is YNNKQL (reference sequence). The CDR3 has 11 residues. CDR3 DNA (partial): TGTGCCAGCAGCCACTCCTATGAACAGTAC. Protein: CASSHSYEQY. The CDR3 in full is CASSHSYEQYF.

This clone was picked up a small number of times. Any gene name here is a mouse gene name. The read falls 1 residue short of the CDR3 end, and the missing part is taken from the germline J gene. This sequence joins TRBV2 and TRBJ2-7; 11 nucleotides line up with TRBD2. Germline lookup yields CDR1 LGHNA and CDR2 YSYQKL. The V gene end was trimmed by 4 bases and the J gene end by 4 bases; junction bases not matched to a gene: 3. CDR3 length: 14 residues. CDR3 protein: CASSLGLGAYEQYF. CDR3 DNA (partial): TGTGCCAGCAGCCTGGGACTGGGGGCATATGAACAGTAC.

On this clone itself: The gene names given are mouse names. This CDR3 is CASGDATRDGAQNTLYF. The DNA read from the CDR3 is TGTGCCAGCGGTGATGCTACCCGGGACGGGGCTCAAAACACCTTGTAC. The chain carries TRBV13-2 and TRBJ2-4; D tentatively fits TRBD1 or TRBD2 (5 bases each). With the read ending 1 residue before the CDR3 end, the germline J gene is used to fill in that end. Trimming removed 0 bases from V and 2 bases from J, with 16 bases in between. Germline assignment: CDR1 NNHNN and CDR2 SYGAGS (reference sequence). CDR3 length: 17 amino acids.

Note on this clone: Gene names denote mouse genes. CDR3 DNA (partial): TGTGCCAGCAGTGTCCTGGGGACTAGTCAAAACACCTTGTAC. Amino acids: CASSVLGTSQNTLY. The CDR3, in full, reads CASSVLGTSQNTLYF. V and J are TRBV13-3 and TRBJ2-4; weak D call: TRBD2 (6 bases). The missing CDR3 end, 1 residue past where the read stops, is filled in from the germline J gene. The V end was cut by 3 bases, the J end by 0 bases, with 11 bases between. There are 15 residues in the CDR3. CDR1 is NNHDY and CDR2 is SYVADS in the germline V gene.